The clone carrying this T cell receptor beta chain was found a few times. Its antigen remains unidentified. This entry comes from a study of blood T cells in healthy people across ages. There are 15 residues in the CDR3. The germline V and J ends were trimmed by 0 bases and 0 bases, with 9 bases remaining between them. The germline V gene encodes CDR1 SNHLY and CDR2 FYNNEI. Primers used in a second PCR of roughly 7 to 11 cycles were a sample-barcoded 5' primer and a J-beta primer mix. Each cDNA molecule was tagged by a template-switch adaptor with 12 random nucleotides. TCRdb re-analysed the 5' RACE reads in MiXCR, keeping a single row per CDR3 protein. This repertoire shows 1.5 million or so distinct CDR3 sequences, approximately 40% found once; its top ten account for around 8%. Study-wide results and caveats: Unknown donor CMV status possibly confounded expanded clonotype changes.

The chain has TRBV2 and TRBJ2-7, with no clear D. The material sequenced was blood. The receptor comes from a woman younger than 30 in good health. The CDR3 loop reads CASSEAGKASYEQYF. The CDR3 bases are TGTGCCAGCAGTGAAGCGGGTAAAGCCTCCTACGAGCAGTACTTC.